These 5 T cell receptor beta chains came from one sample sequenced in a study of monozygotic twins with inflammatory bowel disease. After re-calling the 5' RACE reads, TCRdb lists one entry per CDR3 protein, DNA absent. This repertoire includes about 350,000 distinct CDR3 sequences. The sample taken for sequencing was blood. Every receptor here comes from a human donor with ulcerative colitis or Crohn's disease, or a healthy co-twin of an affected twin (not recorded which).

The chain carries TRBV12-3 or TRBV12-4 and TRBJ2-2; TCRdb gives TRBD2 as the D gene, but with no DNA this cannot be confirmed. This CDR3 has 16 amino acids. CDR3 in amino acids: CASSPRLAGEAGELFF.

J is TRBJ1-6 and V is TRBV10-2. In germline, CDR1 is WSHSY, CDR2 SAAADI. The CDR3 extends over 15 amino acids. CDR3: CASSESSMPNSPLHF.

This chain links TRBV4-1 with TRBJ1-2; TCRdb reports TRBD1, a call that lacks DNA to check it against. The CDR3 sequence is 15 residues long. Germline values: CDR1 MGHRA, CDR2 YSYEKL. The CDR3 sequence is CASSPPTGRESGYTF.

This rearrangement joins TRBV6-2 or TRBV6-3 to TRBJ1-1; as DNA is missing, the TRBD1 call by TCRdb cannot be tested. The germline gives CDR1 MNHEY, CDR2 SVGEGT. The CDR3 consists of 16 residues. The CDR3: CASRPPLGQGMAEAFF.

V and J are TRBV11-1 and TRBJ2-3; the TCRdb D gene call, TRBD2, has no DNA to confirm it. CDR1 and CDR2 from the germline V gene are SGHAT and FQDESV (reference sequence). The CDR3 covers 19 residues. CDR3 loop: CASSLALAGTASITDTQYF.